This entry lists 4 T cell receptor beta chains sequenced from one sample in a study of T cell responses to AZD1222 COVID-19 vaccine. Assay used: immunoSEQ multiplex PCR; TCRdb lists only in-frame clones, some missing. The table includes about 160,000 clones, approximately 91% detected once. The starting material was peripheral blood, obtained on day 0 of AZD1222 vaccination. The receptors shown here come from an adult in good health.

The rearrangement links TRBV5-1 to TRBJ1-1, with 8 nucleotides matching TRBD1. The CDR3 runs to 13 residues. J gave up 4 bases and V 4 bases, and 3 bases lay outside the gene matches. Germline CDR1 SGHRS, CDR2 YFSETQ. CDR3 sequence (DNA): TGCGCCAGCAGCCTCACAGGGGGCACTGAAGCTTTCTTT. The encoded protein is CASSLTGGTEAFF.

The rearrangement joins TRBV27 to TRBJ1-4; unclear D gene. Germline assignment: CDR1 MNHEY and CDR2 SMNVEV (reference sequence). CDR3 length: 16 residues. Trimming pared 5 bases from V and 8 bases from J, leaving 21 bases between. The CDR3 nucleotides read TGTGCCAGCAGTACCTCGGAAAGGGTGAGGCGGGAAAAACTGTTTTTT. The encoded protein is CASSTSERVRREKLFF.

The chain links TRBV7-9 to TRBJ1-5; no clear D. The length of the CDR3 is 12 residues. Germline lookup yields CDR1 SEHNR and CDR2 FQNEAQ (reference sequence). V lost 3 bases and J lost 3, with 3 bases in between. The CDR3 spells CASSLDNQPQHF. The CDR3 region has the DNA TGTGCCAGCAGCTTGGACAATCAGCCCCAGCATTTT.

The rearrangement links TRBV5-1 to TRBJ2-6; no clear D gene. Trimming removed 1 base from V and 0 bases from J, with 8 bases in between. Germline V gives CDR1 SGHRS, CDR2 YFSETQ. CDR3 length: 16 amino acids. CDR3 bases: TGCGCCAGCAGCTTGAACCCGGGCTCTGGGGCCAACGTCCTGACTTTC. Amino acids: CASSLNPGSGANVLTF.